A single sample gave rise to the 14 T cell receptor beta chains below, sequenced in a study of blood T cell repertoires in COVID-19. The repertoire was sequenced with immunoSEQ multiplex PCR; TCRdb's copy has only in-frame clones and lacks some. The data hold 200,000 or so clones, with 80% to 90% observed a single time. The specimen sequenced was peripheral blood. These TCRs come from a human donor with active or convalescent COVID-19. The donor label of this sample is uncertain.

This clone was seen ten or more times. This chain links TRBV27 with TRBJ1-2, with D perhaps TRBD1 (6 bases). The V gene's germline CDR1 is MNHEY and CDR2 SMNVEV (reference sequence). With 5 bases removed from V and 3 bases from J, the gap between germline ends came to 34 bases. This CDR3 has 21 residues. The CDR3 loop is CASSPLLFDRSESLSDYGYTF. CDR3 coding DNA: TGTGCCAGCAGTCCACTCCTCTTCGACAGGTCTGAGTCCCTATCGGACTATGGCTACACCTTC.

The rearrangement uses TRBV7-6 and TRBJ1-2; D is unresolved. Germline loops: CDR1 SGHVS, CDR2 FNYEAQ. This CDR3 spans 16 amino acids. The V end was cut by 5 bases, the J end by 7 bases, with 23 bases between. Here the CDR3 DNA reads TGTGCCAGCAGCCCCGAGTTGAGCTTTGGCACGGGTGGCTACACCTTC. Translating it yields CASSPELSFGTGGYTF.

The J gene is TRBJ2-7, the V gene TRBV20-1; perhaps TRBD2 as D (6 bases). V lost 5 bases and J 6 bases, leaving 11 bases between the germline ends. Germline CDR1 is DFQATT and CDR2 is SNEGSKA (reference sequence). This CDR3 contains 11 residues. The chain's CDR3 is CSASLGGEQYF. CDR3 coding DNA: TGCAGTGCTTCCTTGGGGGGCGAGCAGTACTTC.

CDR3 in amino acids: CASSVFATNEKLFF. DNA of the CDR3: TGTGCCAGCAGTGTATTTGCAACTAATGAAAAACTGTTTTTT. The rearrangement links TRBV2 to TRBJ1-4; D is ambiguous. The CDR3 contains 14 residues. Between the trimmed V and J ends, which lost 4 bases and 0 bases, there was a span of 6 bases. Germline V CDR1 and CDR2: SNHLY, FYNNEI.

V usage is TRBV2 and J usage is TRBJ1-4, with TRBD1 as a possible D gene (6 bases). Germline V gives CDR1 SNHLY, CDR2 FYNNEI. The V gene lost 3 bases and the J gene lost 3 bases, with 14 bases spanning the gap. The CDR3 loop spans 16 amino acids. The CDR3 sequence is CASSDGRGVSNEKLFF. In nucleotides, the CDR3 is TGTGCCAGCAGTGACGGCAGGGGCGTTTCTAATGAAAAACTGTTTTTT.

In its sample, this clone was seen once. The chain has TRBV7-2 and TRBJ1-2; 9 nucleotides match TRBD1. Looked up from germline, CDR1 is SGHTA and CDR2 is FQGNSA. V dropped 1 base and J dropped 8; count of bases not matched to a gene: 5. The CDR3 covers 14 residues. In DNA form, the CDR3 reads TGTGCCAGCAGCTTAGGGGGACAGGGAGGAGGCTACACCTTC. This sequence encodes CASSLGGQGGGYTF.

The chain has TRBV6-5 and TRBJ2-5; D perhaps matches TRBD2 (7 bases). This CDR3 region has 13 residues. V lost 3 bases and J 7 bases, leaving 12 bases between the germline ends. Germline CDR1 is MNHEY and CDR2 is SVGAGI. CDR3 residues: CASSYGGAGTQYF. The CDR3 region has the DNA TGTGCCAGCAGTTATGGGGGGGCAGGGACCCAGTACTTC.

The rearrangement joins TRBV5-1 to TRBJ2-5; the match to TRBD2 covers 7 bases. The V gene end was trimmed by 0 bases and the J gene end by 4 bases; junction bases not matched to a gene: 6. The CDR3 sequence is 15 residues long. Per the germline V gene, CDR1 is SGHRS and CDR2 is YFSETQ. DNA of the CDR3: TGCGCCAGCAGCTTGGTTGGAACGGGGGGAGAGACCCAGTACTTC. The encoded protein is CASSLVGTGGETQYF.

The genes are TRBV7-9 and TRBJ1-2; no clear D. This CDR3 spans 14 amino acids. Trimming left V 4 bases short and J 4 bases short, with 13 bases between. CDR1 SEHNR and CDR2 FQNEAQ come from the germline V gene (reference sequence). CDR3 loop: CASSSLRESYGYTF. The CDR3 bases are TGTGCCAGCAGCTCGCTCCGGGAAAGCTATGGCTACACCTTC.

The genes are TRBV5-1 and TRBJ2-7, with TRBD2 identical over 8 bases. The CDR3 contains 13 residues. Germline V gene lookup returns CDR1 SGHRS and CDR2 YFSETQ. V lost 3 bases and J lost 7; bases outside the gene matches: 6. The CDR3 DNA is TGCGCCAGCAGCTCTACTACTAGCGGAGAGCAGTACTTC. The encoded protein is CASSSTTSGEQYF.

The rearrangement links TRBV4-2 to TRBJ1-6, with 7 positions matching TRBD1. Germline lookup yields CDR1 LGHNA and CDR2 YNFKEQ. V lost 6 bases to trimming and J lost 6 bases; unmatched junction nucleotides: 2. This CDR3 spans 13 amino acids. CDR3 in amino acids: CASSRQGNSPLHF. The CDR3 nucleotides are TGTGCCAGCAGTCGACAGGGTAATTCACCCCTCCACTTT.

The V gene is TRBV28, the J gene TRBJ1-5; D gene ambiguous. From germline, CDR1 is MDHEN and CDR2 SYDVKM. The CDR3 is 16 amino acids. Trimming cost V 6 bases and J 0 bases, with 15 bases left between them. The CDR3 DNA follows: TGTGCCAGCAGCCGGGAGAGCAGATATAGCAATCAGCCCCAGCATTTT. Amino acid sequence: CASSRESRYSNQPQHF.

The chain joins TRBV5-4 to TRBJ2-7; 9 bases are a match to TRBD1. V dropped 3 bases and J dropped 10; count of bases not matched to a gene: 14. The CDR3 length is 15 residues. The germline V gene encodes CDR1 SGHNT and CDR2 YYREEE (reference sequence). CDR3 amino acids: CASSSGQGLSPSQYF. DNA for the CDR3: TGTGCCAGCAGCTCGGGACAGGGACTTTCCCCCAGCCAGTACTTC.

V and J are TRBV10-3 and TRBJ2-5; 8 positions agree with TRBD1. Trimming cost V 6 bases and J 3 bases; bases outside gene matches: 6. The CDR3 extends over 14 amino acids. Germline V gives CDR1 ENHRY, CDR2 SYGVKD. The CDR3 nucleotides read TGTGCCATCAGGGCGGGACAGGATGAAGAGACCCAGTACTTC. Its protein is CAIRAGQDEETQYF.